The 18 T cell receptor beta chains below come from one sample, sequenced in a study of blood T cell repertoires in COVID-19. The table came from immunoSEQ multiplex PCR; TCRdb's copy has only in-frame clones and leaves some out. The sample holds 40,000 to 50,000 clones, nearly 90% seen once. Sequencing was done on a sample of peripheral blood. The origin of the receptors is a man aged 55 to 70 with acute or convalescent COVID-19.

The rearrangement links TRBV6-5 to TRBJ1-2; D ambiguous. Trimming took off 0 bases at V and 4 bases at J, with 12 bases between the two ends. The CDR3 has 15 amino acids. CDR1 is MNHEY, CDR2 SVGAGI, per germline. The CDR3 DNA reads as TGTGCCAGCAGTTACTCCCCGGGGTCTGGCTATGGCTACACCTTC. It codes for CASSYSPGSGYGYTF.

This clone was observed once. The chain recombines TRBV18 with TRBJ1-1; 12 bases are a match to TRBD1. The CDR3 totals 14 residues. Germline CDR1 reads KGHSH; CDR2 reads LQKENI. Trimming removed 6 bases from V and 5 bases from J; junction bases left unmatched: 4. The CDR3 protein is CASSQGQGATEAFF. The CDR3 nucleotides read TGTGCCAGCTCGCAGGGACAGGGGGCAACTGAAGCTTTCTTT. Supplemented by reference TRBV18 and TRBJ1-1, the full variable domain reads NAGVMQNPRHLVRRRGQEARLRCSPMKGHSHVYWYRQLPEEGLKFMVYLQKENIIDESGMPKERFSAEFPKEGPSILRIQQVVRGDSAAYFCASSQGQGATEAFFGQGTRLTVV.

The chain carries TRBV5-6 and TRBJ1-2; 8 bases align to TRBD1. The CDR3 has 14 amino acids. Trimming took 4 bases from V and 4 from J; bases not matched to a gene: 6. The germline V gene has CDR1 SGHDT and CDR2 YYEEEE. This CDR3 reads CASSGQGVGYGYTF. In nucleotides, the CDR3 is TGTGCCAGCAGCGGACAGGGTGTCGGCTATGGCTACACCTTC.

The rearrangement uses TRBV28 and TRBJ1-3; 9 bases agree with TRBD1. The CDR3 totals 16 residues. CDR1 is MDHEN, CDR2 SYDVKM, per germline. Trimming removed 6 bases from V and 1 base from J; junction bases left unmatched: 7. The CDR3 reads CASSSGTGRSGNTIYF. Here the CDR3 DNA reads TGTGCCAGCAGCTCAGGGACAGGGCGATCTGGAAACACCATATATTTT.

The chain couples TRBV6-5 to TRBJ2-2; no firm D call. The ends were cut back, 7 bases at V and 1 base at J, with 4 bases in the middle. Looked up from germline, CDR1 is MNHEY and CDR2 is SVGAGI. There are 12 residues in the CDR3. This CDR3 is CASNRNTGELFF. CDR3 nucleotides: TGTGCCAGCAATCGGAACACCGGGGAGCTGTTTTTT.

The rearrangement links TRBV27 to TRBJ2-7; D perhaps matches TRBD1 (5 bases). The CDR3 has 10 amino acids. Trimming pared 7 bases from V and 6 bases from J, leaving 7 bases between. Germline CDR1 and CDR2: MNHEY and SMNVEV (reference sequence). CDR3 coding DNA: TGTGCCAGCACGCAGGGCGAGCAGTACTTC. This sequence encodes CASTQGEQYF.

The CDR3 sequence: CASSVGGPYGYTF. The CDR3 DNA follows: TGTGCCAGCAGCGTAGGGGGGCCCTATGGCTACACCTTC. The chain carries TRBV9 and TRBJ1-2; weak D call: TRBD1 (6 bases). CDR1 and CDR2 from the germline V gene are SGDLS and YYNGEE. V was shortened by 0 bases and J by 4 bases, with 7 bases between the two germline ends. The length of the CDR3 is 13 residues. The complete variable domain, with remaining parts taken from reference TRBV9 and TRBJ1-2, reads DSGVTQTPKHLITATGQRVTLRCSPRSGDLSVYWYQQSLDQGLQFLIQYYNGEERAKGNILERFSAQQFPDLHSELNLSSLELGDSALYFCASSVGGPYGYTFGSGTRLTVV.

The genes are TRBV4-3 and TRBJ1-6; a weak D match, TRBD1 (5 bases). Trimming took 0 bases from V and 9 from J, leaving 15 bases between them. CDR1 and CDR2 from the germline V gene are LGHNA and YSLEER. The CDR3 loop spans 16 amino acids. The CDR3, as DNA: TGCGCCAGCAGCCAAGATCAGGGTGAGTCTGGTTCACCCCTCCACTTT. Translated, it gives CASSQDQGESGSPLHF.

The V gene is TRBV5-1, the J gene TRBJ2-2; a possible D gene is TRBD1 (6 bases). The germline V gene encodes CDR1 SGHRS and CDR2 YFSETQ. The germline V and J ends were trimmed by 4 bases and 4 bases, with 20 bases remaining between them. This CDR3 region has 17 residues. The CDR3 nucleotides read TGCGCCAGCAGCCGACAGGAAGGGAGCCCGGGCACCGGGGAGCTGTTTTTT. As protein: CASSRQEGSPGTGELFF.

The chain recombines TRBV7-3 with TRBJ2-5; 12 nucleotides agree with TRBD2. This CDR3 is 16 amino acids long. The germline V gene encodes CDR1 SGHTA and CDR2 FQGTGA. The V gene end was trimmed by 4 bases and the J gene end by 3 bases; junction bases not matched to a gene: 6. This CDR3 reads CASSSGLAGTKETQYF. The DNA for the CDR3 is TGTGCCAGCAGCTCCGGACTAGCGGGGACAAAAGAGACCCAGTACTTC.

The chain employs TRBV28 and TRBJ2-7; 8 bases agree with TRBD1. CDR1 and CDR2 from the germline V gene are MDHEN and SYDVKM. This CDR3 comprises 15 residues. Trimming at V came to 5 bases and at J to 3 bases, leaving 9 bases not matched to a gene. The CDR3 region has the DNA TGTGCCAGCAGTCCAAGGGGACAGGTTTTCTACGAGCAGTACTTC. This encodes CASSPRGQVFYEQYF. The full variable domain, its missing parts supplied by reference TRBV28 and TRBJ2-7, is DVKVTQSSRYLVKRTGEKVFLECVQDMDHENMFWYRQDPGLGLRLIYFSYDVKMKEKGDIPEGYSVSREKKERFSLILESASTNQTSMYLCASSPRGQVFYEQYFGPGTRLTVT.

As to this clone: At one end, the junction sequence differs from germline, possibly due to a read error. Here the CDR3 reads CAISEGDIPVVF. CDR3 nucleotides: TGTGCCATCAGTGAGGGTGACATCCCCGTGGTCTTC. This chain uses TRBV10-3 with TRBJ2-1; no clear D gene. The CDR3 consists of 12 residues. The germline V gene encodes CDR1 ENHRY and CDR2 SYGVKD.

This clone has a handful of counts. The V and J genes are TRBV2 and TRBJ2-2, with a tentative D call TRBD1 (6 bases). The germline V gene has CDR1 SNHLY and CDR2 FYNNEI. Trimming cost V 6 bases and J 0 bases, with 14 bases left between them. The CDR3 runs to 16 residues. Here the CDR3 DNA reads TGTGCCAGCAGCCAACAGGGTGGGGCGAACACCGGGGAGCTGTTTTTT. Translating it yields CASSQQGGANTGELFF.

The chain recombines TRBV6-2 or TRBV6-3 with TRBJ2-1; TRBD2 matches at 7 bases. V shed 0 bases, J shed 3 bases, and the junction held 5 bases outside the gene matches. Germline V gives CDR1 MNHEY, CDR2 SVGEGT. This CDR3 spans 16 amino acids. CDR3 amino acids: CASSYSVGGIYNEQFF. The CDR3 DNA follows: TGTGCCAGCAGTTACTCGGTGGGGGGGATCTACAATGAGCAGTTCTTC.

The chain links TRBV19 to TRBJ1-1, with TRBD1 as a possible D gene (5 bases). Trimming cost V 4 bases and J 1 base, with 10 bases left between them. CDR3 size: 14 residues. The germline V gene has CDR1 LNHDA and CDR2 SQIVND (reference sequence). DNA for the CDR3: TGTGCCAGTAGTAGGGGGGTCCAGAACACTGAAGCTTTCTTT. It encodes CASSRGVQNTEAFF.

This clone is a singleton in its sample. The chain is built from TRBV19 and TRBJ1-6; the D gene is possibly TRBD1 (5 bases). Per the germline V gene, CDR1 is LNHDA and CDR2 is SQIVND (reference sequence). The CDR3 extends over 17 amino acids. The ends were cut back, 4 bases at V and 0 bases at J, with 13 bases in the middle. This CDR3 reads CASSTTVQSSYNSPLHF. In nucleotides, the CDR3 is TGTGCCAGTAGTACGACAGTCCAAAGCTCCTATAATTCACCCCTCCACTTT.

The J gene is TRBJ1-1, the V gene TRBV28; maybe TRBD1 (6 bases). CDR1 is MDHEN, CDR2 SYDVKM, per germline. This CDR3 has 16 residues. Trimming pared 5 bases from V and 1 base from J, leaving 17 bases between. The CDR3 region has the DNA TGTGCCAGCAGTGCTCAGGGGCTTATAGGGAACACTGAAGCTTTCTTT. Translated: CASSAQGLIGNTEAFF.

The chain couples TRBV6-2 or TRBV6-3 to TRBJ2-3; TRBD2 matches at 12 bases. CDR3 size: 17 residues. CDR1 MNHEY and CDR2 SVGEGT come from the germline V gene. V shed 0 bases and J 6 bases; nucleotides not matched to a gene: 7. CDR3 nucleotide sequence: TGTGCCAGCAGTTACTCGACCACTAGCGGGGGGCCCGATACGCAGTATTTT. This encodes CASSYSTTSGGPDTQYF.